These T cell receptor beta chains were read from a single sample in a study of T cells in Graves' hyperthyroidism and ophthalmopathy. TCRdb independently ran MiXCR on the multiplex PCR reads; one entry per CDR3 protein. The table has 500,000 to 600,000 distinct CDR3 sequences, about 20% seen once; the top ten hold roughly 50%. Sequencing input: blood. These receptors originate from a man aged 40-50 years with Graves' ophthalmopathy. Each CDR3 is given with its conserved first and last residue. The D gene is left open where the match is weak. Expanded clones are given a class, and other clones once, few, many or no size at all.

D	size	V	J	CDR3	DNA
TRBD2	many	TRBV11-1	TRBJ2-1	CASSSPAGGPSYNEQFF	TGTGCCAGCAGCTCCCCGGCGGGAGGCCCCTCCTACAATGAGCAGTTCTTC
-	many	TRBV30	TRBJ1-1	CAWSVPNTEAFF	TGTGCCTGGAGTGTACCGAACACTGAAGCTTTCTTT
TRBD1	few	TRBV30	TRBJ1-5	CACSTGGNQPQHF	TGTGCCTGCAGCACAGGGGGCAATCAGCCCCAGCATTTT
-	many	TRBV3-1	TRBJ1-2	CASSQEGTPRGYGYTF	TGTGCCAGCAGCCAAGAAGGGACGCCGAGAGGATATGGCTACACCTTC
-	-	TRBV20-1	TRBJ1-5	CSARRDGVLSQPQHF	TGCAGTGCCAGGCGGGACGGAGTCTTGAGTCAGCCCCAGCATTTT
TRBD1	few	TRBV6-1	TRBJ1-1	CASRDRGTEAFF	TGTGCCAGCAGAGACAGGGGGACTGAAGCTTTCTTT
-	few	TRBV2	TRBJ2-7	CASRGPPNSYEQYF	TGTGCCAGCAGAGGACCCCCGAACTCCTACGAGCAGTACTTC
-	few	TRBV20-1	TRBJ1-1	CSANPTGGNTEAFF	TGCAGTGCTAACCCTACCGGGGGGAACACTGAAGCTTTCTTT
-	many	TRBV3-1	TRBJ1-5	CASSQDVTGLEQPQHF	TGTGCCAGCAGCCAAGATGTAACAGGGCTTGAACAGCCCCAGCATTTT
TRBD1	few	TRBV19	TRBJ1-5	CASSIDVDREESGQPQHF	TGTGCCAGTAGTATAGATGTGGACAGGGAAGAGTCTGGTCAGCCCCAGCATTTT
TRBD1	-	TRBV28	TRBJ1-1	CASSARTGGEVYTEAFF	TGTGCCAGCAGCGCCAGGACAGGGGGCGAAGTATATACTGAAGCTTTCTTT
TRBD1	once	TRBV9	TRBJ2-2	CASGVGQGAVGGELFF	TGTGCCAGCGGCGTAGGGCAGGGGGCAGTCGGCGGGGAGCTGTTTTTT
-	-	TRBV18	TRBJ1-5	CASSPGPTNQPQHF	TGTGCCAGCTCACCCGGCCCCACCAATCAGCCCCAGCATTTT
-	few	TRBV9	TRBJ1-2	CASSVGTGDYGYTF	TGTGCCAGCAGCGTCGGAACTGGGGACTATGGCTACACCTTC
-	many	TRBV11-2	TRBJ2-2	CASSLGRGELFF	TGTGCCAGCAGCTTAGGTCGCGGGGAGCTGTTTTTT
-	many	TRBV3-1	TRBJ1-2	CASSQRGTGGYTF	TGTGCCAGCAGCCAGAGGGGAACAGGAGGCTACACCTTC